The source of this T cell receptor beta chain is a study of spatial heterogeneity in lung cancer. TCRdb recomputed calls from the 5' RACE reads with MiXCR, one row per CDR3 protein. This table holds about 38,000 distinct CDR3 sequences, 6% to 8% found once. V was cut by 1 base and J by 5 bases, with 14 bases left in between. The CDR3 is made up of 15 amino acids. CDR1 and CDR2 (germline): LGHNA, YNFKEQ. This clonotype has a handful of counts. Time point indicated: sample taken at primary tumor resection. The gene calls are TRBV4-2 and TRBJ2-5; D gene unclear. The TCR originated in a male donor with early-stage non-small cell lung cancer. Sequenced material: PBMCs, taken at surgery. The CDR3 DNA reads as TGTGCCAGCAGCCAAGCCTCGAGCCCTCAGGAGACCCAGTACTTC. Protein product: CASSQASSPQETQYF.